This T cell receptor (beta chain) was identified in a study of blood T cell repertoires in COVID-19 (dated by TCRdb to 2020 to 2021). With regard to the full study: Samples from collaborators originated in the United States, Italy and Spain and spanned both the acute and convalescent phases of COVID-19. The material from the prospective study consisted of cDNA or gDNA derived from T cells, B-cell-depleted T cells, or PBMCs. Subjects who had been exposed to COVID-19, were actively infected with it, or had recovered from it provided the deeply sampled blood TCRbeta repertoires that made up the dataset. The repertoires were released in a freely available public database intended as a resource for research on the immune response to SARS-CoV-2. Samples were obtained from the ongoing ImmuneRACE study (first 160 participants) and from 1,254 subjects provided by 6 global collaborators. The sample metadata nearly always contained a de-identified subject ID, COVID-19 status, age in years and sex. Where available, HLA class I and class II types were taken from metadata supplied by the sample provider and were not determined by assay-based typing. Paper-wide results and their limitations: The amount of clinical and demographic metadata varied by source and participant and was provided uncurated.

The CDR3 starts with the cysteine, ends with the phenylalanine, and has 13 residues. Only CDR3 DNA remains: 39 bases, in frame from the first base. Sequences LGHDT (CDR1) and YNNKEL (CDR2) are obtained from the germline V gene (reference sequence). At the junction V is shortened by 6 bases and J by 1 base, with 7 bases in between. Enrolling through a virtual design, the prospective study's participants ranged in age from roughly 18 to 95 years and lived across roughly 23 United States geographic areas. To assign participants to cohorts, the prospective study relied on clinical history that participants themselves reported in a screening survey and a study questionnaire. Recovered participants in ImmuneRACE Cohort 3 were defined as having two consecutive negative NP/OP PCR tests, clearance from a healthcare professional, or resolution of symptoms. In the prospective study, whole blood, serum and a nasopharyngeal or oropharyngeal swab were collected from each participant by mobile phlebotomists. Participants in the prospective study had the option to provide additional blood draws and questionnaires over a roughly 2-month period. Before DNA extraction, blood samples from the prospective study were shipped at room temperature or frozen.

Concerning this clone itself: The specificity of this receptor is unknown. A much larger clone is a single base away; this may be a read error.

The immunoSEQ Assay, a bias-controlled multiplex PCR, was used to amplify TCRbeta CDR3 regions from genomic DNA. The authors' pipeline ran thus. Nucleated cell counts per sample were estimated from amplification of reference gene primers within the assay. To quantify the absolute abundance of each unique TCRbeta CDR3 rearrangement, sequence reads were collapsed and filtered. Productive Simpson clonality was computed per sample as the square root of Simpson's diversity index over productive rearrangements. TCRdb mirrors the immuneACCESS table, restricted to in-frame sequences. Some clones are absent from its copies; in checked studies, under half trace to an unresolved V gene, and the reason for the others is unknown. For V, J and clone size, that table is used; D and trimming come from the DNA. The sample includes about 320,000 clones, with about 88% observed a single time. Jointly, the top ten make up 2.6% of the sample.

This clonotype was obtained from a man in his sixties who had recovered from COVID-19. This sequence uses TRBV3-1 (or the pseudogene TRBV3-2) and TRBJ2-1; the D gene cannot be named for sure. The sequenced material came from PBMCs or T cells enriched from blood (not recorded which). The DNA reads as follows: TGTGCCAGCAGTCGCGATTCCTACAATGAGCAGTTCTTC. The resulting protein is CASSRDSYNEQFF.